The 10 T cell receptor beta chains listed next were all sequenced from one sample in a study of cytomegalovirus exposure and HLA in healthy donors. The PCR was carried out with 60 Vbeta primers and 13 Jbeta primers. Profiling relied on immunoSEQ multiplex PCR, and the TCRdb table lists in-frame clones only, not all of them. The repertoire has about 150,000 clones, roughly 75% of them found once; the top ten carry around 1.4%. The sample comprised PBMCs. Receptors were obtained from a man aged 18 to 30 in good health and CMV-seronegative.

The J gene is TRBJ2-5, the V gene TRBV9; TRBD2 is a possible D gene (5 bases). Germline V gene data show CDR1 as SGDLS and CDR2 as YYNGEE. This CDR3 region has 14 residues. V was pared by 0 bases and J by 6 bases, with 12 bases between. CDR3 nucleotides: TGTGCCAGCAGCGTAGGAGGGAGACTGAAGACCCAGTACTTC. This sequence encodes CASSVGGRLKTQYF.

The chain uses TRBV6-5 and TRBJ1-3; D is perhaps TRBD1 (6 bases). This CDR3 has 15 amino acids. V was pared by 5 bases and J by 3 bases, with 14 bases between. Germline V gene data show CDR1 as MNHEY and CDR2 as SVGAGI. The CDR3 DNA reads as TGTGCCAGCAGTGCCCGAGGGGGGGATGGAAACACCATATATTTT. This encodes CASSARGGDGNTIYF.

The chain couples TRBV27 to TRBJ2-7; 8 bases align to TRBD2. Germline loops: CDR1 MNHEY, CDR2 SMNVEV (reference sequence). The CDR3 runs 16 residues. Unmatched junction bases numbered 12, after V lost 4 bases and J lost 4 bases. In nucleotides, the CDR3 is TGTGCCAGCAGTTCCCTCGGAGCGGGAGAACTATACGAGCAGTACTTC. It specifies CASSSLGAGELYEQYF.

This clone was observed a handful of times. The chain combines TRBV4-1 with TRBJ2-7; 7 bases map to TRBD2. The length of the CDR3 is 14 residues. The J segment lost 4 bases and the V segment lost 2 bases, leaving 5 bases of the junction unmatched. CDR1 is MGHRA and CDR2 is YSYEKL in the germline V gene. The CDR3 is CASSQMGRGYEQYF. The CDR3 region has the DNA TGCGCCAGCAGCCAAATGGGGAGGGGATACGAGCAGTACTTC.

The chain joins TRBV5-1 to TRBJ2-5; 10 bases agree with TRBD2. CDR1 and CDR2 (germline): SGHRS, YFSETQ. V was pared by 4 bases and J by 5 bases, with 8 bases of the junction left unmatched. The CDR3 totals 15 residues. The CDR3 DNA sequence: TGCGCCAGCAGCACCACTCTAGCGGGAGCGGAGACCCAGTACTTC. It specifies CASSTTLAGAETQYF.

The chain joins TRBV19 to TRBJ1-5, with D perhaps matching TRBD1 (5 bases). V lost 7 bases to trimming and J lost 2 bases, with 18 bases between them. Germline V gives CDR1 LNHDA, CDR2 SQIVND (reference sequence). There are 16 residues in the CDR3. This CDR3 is CASTPGFRVGNQPQHF. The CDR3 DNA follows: TGTGCCAGTACCCCCGGGTTCAGGGTTGGCAATCAGCCCCAGCATTTT. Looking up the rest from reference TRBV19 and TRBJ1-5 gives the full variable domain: DGGITQSPKYLFRKEGQNVTLSCEQNLNHDAMYWYRQDPGQGLRLIYYSQIVNDFQKGDIAEGYSVSREKKESFPLTVTSAQKNPTAFYLCASTPGFRVGNQPQHFGDGTRLSIL.

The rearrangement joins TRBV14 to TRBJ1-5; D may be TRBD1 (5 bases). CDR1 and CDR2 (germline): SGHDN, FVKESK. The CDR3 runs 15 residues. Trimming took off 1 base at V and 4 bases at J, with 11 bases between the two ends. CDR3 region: CASSQAGGRNQPQHF. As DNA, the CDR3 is TGTGCCAGCAGCCAAGCCGGGGGACGGAATCAGCCCCAGCATTTT.

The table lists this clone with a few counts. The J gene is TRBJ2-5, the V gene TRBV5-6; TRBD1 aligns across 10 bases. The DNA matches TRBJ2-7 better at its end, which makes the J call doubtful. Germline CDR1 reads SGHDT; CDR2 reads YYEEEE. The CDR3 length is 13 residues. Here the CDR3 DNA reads TGTGCCAGCAGCTACGGACAGGGGGTCGAGCAGTACTTC. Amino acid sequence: CASSYGQGVEQYF.

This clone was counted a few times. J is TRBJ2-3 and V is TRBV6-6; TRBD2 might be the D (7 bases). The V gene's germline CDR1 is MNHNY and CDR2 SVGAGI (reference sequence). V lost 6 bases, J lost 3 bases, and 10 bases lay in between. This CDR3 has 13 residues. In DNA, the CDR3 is TGTGCCAGCAGAGGGAGGGGGACAGATACGCAGTATTTT. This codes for CASRGRGTDTQYF.

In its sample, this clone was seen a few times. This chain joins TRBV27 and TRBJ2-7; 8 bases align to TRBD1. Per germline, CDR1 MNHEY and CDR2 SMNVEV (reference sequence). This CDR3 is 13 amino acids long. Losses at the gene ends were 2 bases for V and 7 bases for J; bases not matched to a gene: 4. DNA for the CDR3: TGTGCCAGCAGTTTACAGGGGGCGCGAGAGCAGTACTTC. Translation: CASSLQGAREQYF.